Sequencing of this T cell receptor beta chain was carried out in a study of memory CD4+ T cells and cytomegalovirus serostatus. The method was immunoSEQ multiplex PCR; TCRdb's version includes in-frame clones alone and lacks a portion of them. The sample has under 65,000 clones; approximately 78% are singletons. The sort gate was single viable CD3+CD4+CD8-CD45RO+ cells for memory CD4+ T cells. CMV serostatus came from serum IgG against pp150, pp28, p38, p52. Positive selection with CD4 microbeads enriched total CD4+ T cells. General study points: The CMV-associated TCR signature appears largely within the CD4+ memory repertoire.

This clone was counted between two and nine times. Its antigen is not known. V lost 5 bases and J 2 bases, leaving 12 bases between the germline ends. The CDR3 covers 14 residues. The V gene's germline CDR1 is SEHNR and CDR2 FQNEAQ (reference sequence). The specimen was memory CD4+ T cells from blood. The clonotype comes from an adult in good health and CMV-seronegative. V gene TRBV7-9 combines with J gene TRBJ2-5; D gene uncertain. CDR3 DNA sequence: TGTGCCAGCAGCCAGGCCCGAGGACAAGAGACCCAGTACTTC. Amino acid sequence: CASSQARGQETQYF.